Below, one T cell receptor beta chain is given with its context. The antigen is unknown. Sequenced by immunoSEQ multiplex PCR; TCRdb stores in-frame clones only, minus some. The data hold under 2,000,000 clones, with 85% to 95% observed a single time. This entry belongs to a study of shared clonotypes between healthy human individuals. Findings and limits, study-wide: Relative to clonotypes present in all four donors, those not shared had lower generation probabilities. Generally, naive subsets came out with larger estimated richness than memory subsets.

The CDR3 is 13 amino acids. Germline-derived CDR1 and CDR2 are SGHAT and FQNNGV. The germline V and J ends were trimmed by 4 bases and 2 bases, with 8 bases remaining between them. Terminally differentiated effector memory CD45RA+ cells were excluded from the naive CD8 cells, which were CD45RO-negative and positively selected for CCR7. The study drew its donors from healthy HIV-negative adults without recent acute infections or vaccinations. Sequenced input: naive CD8+ T cells sorted from blood. The gene calls are TRBV11-2 and TRBJ1-1, with D unclear. This TCR derives from a man aged 18 to 35 in good health. DNA for the CDR3: TGTGCCAGCAGCTCCGCCCTAAACACTGAAGCTTTCTTT. It translates to CASSSALNTEAFF.